The clone carrying this TCR beta chain was counted once. Its antigen remains unknown. This sample also contains other DNA sequences that code for the same CDR3. These data are taken from a study of T cell responses to AZD1222 COVID-19 vaccine. Findings and caveats of the study: Epitopes outside B.1.351 and B.1.1.7 mutated regions reportedly drew nearly half of spike TCRs.

TCRdb's copy holds only in-frame clones and misses some; the assay was immunoSEQ multiplex PCR. The sample lists 120,000 to 150,000 clones, around nine tenths occurring once. The source material was peripheral blood, sampled on day 0 of AZD1222 vaccination. This receptor was identified in an adult in good health.

As DNA, the CDR3 is TGTGCCAGCAGCCTCTCCGGGGAGCTGTTTTTT. The encoded protein is CASSLSGELFF. V is TRBV12-3 or TRBV12-4 and J is TRBJ2-2; D ambiguous. This CDR3 spans 11 amino acids. V lost 6 bases to trimming and J lost 6 bases, with 5 bases between them.